This T cell receptor beta chain was recorded in a study of glioma-infiltrating T cells after dendritic cell vaccination. Turning to the study itself: Samples are from glioblastoma patients in Phase I and II dendritic cell vaccine trials.

CDR1 GTSNPN and CDR2 SVGIG come from the germline V gene (reference sequence). J lost 6 bases, V lost 1 base, and 7 bases had no gene match. CDR3 length equals 15 residues. Some clones are missing from TCRdb's copy, which holds only in-frame ones; the method was immunoSEQ multiplex PCR. This table holds under 35,000 clones, 85% to 95% found once. This sample comprised blood, obtained before dendritic cell vaccination. This sequence was found in a human donor with glioblastoma. This chain joins TRBV30 and TRBJ1-5; 9 positions match TRBD1. The CDR3 loop is CAWSGPGQGVQPQHF. In DNA form, the CDR3 reads TGTGCCTGGAGTGGGCCGGGACAGGGCGTTCAGCCCCAGCATTTT.